This record looks at one TCR beta chain sequence and its context. The data derive from a study of blood T cell repertoires in COVID-19. Study-level information: Italy, Spain and the United States were the sources of the convalescent and acute COVID-19 samples. In each case, the material was cDNA or gDNA derived from T cells, B-cell-depleted T cells, or PBMCs.

Methods used by the authors: Amplification with reference gene primers provided the estimates of nucleated cell counts. Profiled with immunoSEQ multiplex PCR; TCRdb holds only in-frame clones, not every one. D and trimming were read from the DNA, whereas the V and J calls and clone size are those reported in that table. The sample shows some 90,000 clones, roughly 82% of them seen only once. Per the germline V gene, CDR1 is MNHEY and CDR2 is SVGAGI. The ends lost 7 bases at V and 6 bases at J; junction bases unmatched: 6. The CDR3 sequence is 15 residues long. Material for sequencing was peripheral blood. The rearrangement joins TRBV6-5 to TRBJ1-6; 10 bases align to TRBD1. The sequence was obtained from a man in his sixties or seventies with active or convalescent COVID-19. The CDR3 loop is CASKATGGLNSPLHF. In DNA form, the CDR3 reads TGTGCCAGCAAAGCGACAGGGGGCCTTAATTCACCCCTCCACTTT.